The 25 T cell receptor beta chains below were found in one sample sequenced in a study of response to subunit inactivated influenza vaccine. TCRdb itself ran the RT-PCR reads through MiXCR, one entry per CDR3 protein. This sample yields 500,000 to 600,000 distinct CDR3 sequences, of which around 15% are seen a single time; 11% belongs to the top ten. The starting material was PBMCs from blood, obtained 11 to 12 days after vaccination. These TCRs come from a man aged 45 to 65 who received an inactivated influenza vaccine.

This clonotype was picked up a small number of times. The V gene is TRBV30, the J gene TRBJ2-3; weak D call: TRBD2 (6 bases). The germline V and J ends were trimmed by 2 bases and 1 base, with 10 bases remaining between them. This CDR3 is 14 amino acids long. Germline V gene data show CDR1 as GTSNPN and CDR2 as SVGIG (reference sequence). Written as DNA, the CDR3 is TGTGCCTGGAGTTTCGGGGGAGGCACAGATACGCAGTATTTT. Protein: CAWSFGGGTDTQYF.

This clonotype was counted only a few times. The chain uses TRBV20-1 and TRBJ2-1; TRBD2 agrees at 9 bases. J lost 9 bases, V lost 6 bases, and 9 bases had no gene match. Germline V gene sequence: CDR1 DFQATT, CDR2 SNEGSKA (reference sequence). The CDR3 has 13 residues. Written as DNA, the CDR3 is TGCAGTGCCACCCCGACTAGCGGATCTGAGCAGTTCTTC. Protein product: CSATPTSGSEQFF.

This clonotype was seen once. With a much larger clone just one base away, this may be a read error. The gene calls are TRBV20-1 and TRBJ1-6, with 7 nucleotides matching TRBD1. CDR3 length equals 16 residues. Germline CDR1 DFQATT, CDR2 SNEGSKA (reference sequence). The CDR3 coding sequence is TGCTGTGCTAGAGAAGCTAACAGGGGCGCTAATTCACCCCTCCACTTT. Amino acid sequence: CCAREANRGANSPLHF.

This chain uses TRBV5-3 with TRBJ2-1; D remains unclear. TRBV5-3 is treated as an ORF (open reading frame) with a function not yet certain. There are 13 residues in the CDR3. V was clipped by 9 bases and J by 9 bases, with 19 bases between them. CDR3 bases: TGTGCCATCGGCCCTTGGCTCCTCAGTGAGCAGTTCTTC. It codes for CAIGPWLLSEQFF.

This clonotype occurred a few times. V and J are TRBV4-3 and TRBJ2-3; tentatively, D is TRBD1 or TRBD2 (5 bases each). The CDR3 has 18 amino acids. Germline CDR1 LGHNA, CDR2 YSLEER. Trimming removed 0 bases from V and 0 bases from J, with 16 bases in between. The CDR3 spells CASSQEIGALRSTDTQYF. The CDR3 region has the DNA TGCGCCAGCAGCCAAGAGATCGGGGCCCTCCGGAGCACAGATACGCAGTATTTT.

V gene TRBV10-3 combines with J gene TRBJ1-5; a weak D match, TRBD1 (5 bases). The CDR3 length is 17 residues. The ends were cut back, 5 bases at V and 0 bases at J, with 17 bases in the middle. Germline V gene data show CDR1 as ENHRY and CDR2 as SYGVKD. DNA for the CDR3: TGTGCCATCAGTTCCGGGGGGATGATTTATAGCAATCAGCCCCAGCATTTT. This translates into CAISSGGMIYSNQPQHF.

This clonotype was seen a few times. The V gene is TRBV29-1, the J gene TRBJ2-7, with a possible D match to TRBD2 (7 bases). Between the trimmed V and J ends, which lost 8 bases and 3 bases, there was a span of 20 bases. This CDR3 has 14 residues. Germline V gives CDR1 SQVTM, CDR2 ANQGSEA. CDR3 sequence: CSPLRGGNGYEQYF. DNA of the CDR3: TGCAGCCCCCTTAGGGGGGGGAATGGCTACGAGCAGTACTTC.

This clonotype was counted only a few times. The chain employs TRBV4-2 and TRBJ2-1; 7 bases agree with TRBD1. The CDR3 consists of 21 residues. The germline V gene encodes CDR1 LGHNA and CDR2 YNFKEQ. Trimming removed 1 base from V and 5 bases from J; junction bases left unmatched: 23. The CDR3, as DNA: TGTGCCAGCAGCCAAGGACCACCAAAGATTACAGGGGCCCCCCTCGACAATGAGCAGTTCTTC. Amino acid sequence: CASSQGPPKITGAPLDNEQFF.

This clonotype was seen many times. This chain links TRBV27 with TRBJ2-5, with TRBD2 identical over 10 bases. This CDR3 region has 17 residues. V dropped 1 base and J dropped 1; count of bases not matched to a gene: 6. The V gene's germline CDR1 is MNHEY and CDR2 SMNVEV (reference sequence). Here the CDR3 DNA reads TGTGCCAGCAGTTTATTAGGAGCTAGCGGGAGCCAAGAGACCCAGTACTTC. Protein sequence: CASSLLGASGSQETQYF.

This clonotype turned up a few times. V and J are TRBV12-3 or TRBV12-4 and TRBJ1-2; D possibly corresponds to TRBD1 (5 bases). The CDR3 is 14 residues long. V lost 1 base to trimming and J lost 8 bases, with 14 bases between them. CDR3 sequence reads: CASSLGIRGGGYTF. CDR3 DNA: TGTGCCAGCAGTTTAGGAATCCGGGGCGGAGGCTACACCTTC.

The J gene is TRBJ2-5, the V gene TRBV7-9; the match to TRBD2 covers 7 bases. V lost 7 bases and J lost 5; bases outside the gene matches: 4. Per the germline V gene, CDR1 is SEHNR and CDR2 is FQNEAQ (reference sequence). The CDR3 has 12 residues. The CDR3 loop is CASTLGGETQYF. Written as DNA, the CDR3 is TGTGCCAGCACCCTGGGAGGGGAGACCCAGTACTTC.

The J gene is TRBJ2-3, the V gene TRBV7-6, with D uncertain. The CDR3 runs to 13 residues. Germline V gene sequence: CDR1 SGHVS, CDR2 FNYEAQ. Trimming removed 1 base from V and 5 bases from J, with 7 bases in between. CDR3 region: CASSLEFRDTQYF. DNA for the CDR3: TGTGCCAGCAGCTTAGAGTTTAGAGATACGCAGTATTTT.

This clonotype was seen a handful of times. The genes are TRBV20-1 and TRBJ2-5; D remains ambiguous. The V end was cut by 1 base, the J end by 1 base, with 4 bases between. Germline values: CDR1 DFQATT, CDR2 SNEGSKA (reference sequence). The CDR3 is 12 amino acids. The CDR3 loop reads CSARVAQETQYF. The DNA for the CDR3 is TGCAGTGCTAGAGTAGCCCAAGAGACCCAGTACTTC.

This clonotype was seen more than once but under ten times. The chain uses TRBV10-3 and TRBJ1-1; unclear D gene. V was clipped by 8 bases and J by 4 bases, with 14 bases between them. Germline CDR1 is ENHRY and CDR2 is SYGVKD. The CDR3 extends over 13 amino acids. The DNA for the CDR3 is TGTGCCATCGCAGGTCCCCCGGGCACTGAAGCTTTCTTT. This codes for CAIAGPPGTEAFF.

The chain recombines TRBV20-1 with TRBJ1-1; 8 bases are shared with TRBD1. V shed 6 bases, J shed 6 bases, and the junction held 9 bases outside the gene matches. The CDR3 consists of 13 residues. CDR1 and CDR2 from the germline V gene are DFQATT and SNEGSKA (reference sequence). The CDR3 DNA is TGCAGTGCCAATACAGGGGGTTGGGCTGAAGCTTTCTTT. As protein: CSANTGGWAEAFF.

The chain carries TRBV6-5 and TRBJ1-5; a weak D match, TRBD1 (5 bases). The V gene's germline CDR1 is MNHEY and CDR2 SVGAGI. The CDR3 is 14 amino acids. Trimming left V 2 bases short and J 6 bases short, with 11 bases between. The chain's CDR3 is CASSYDRGGQPQHF. CDR3 nucleotide sequence: TGTGCCAGCAGTTACGATCGGGGGGGTCAGCCCCAGCATTTT.

This clonotype was seen more than once but under ten times. This chain joins TRBV19 and TRBJ1-1, with D tentatively TRBD1 (5 bases). The CDR3 sequence is 14 residues long. The V end was cut by 6 bases, the J end by 7 bases, with 18 bases between. Germline CDR1 reads LNHDA; CDR2 reads SQIVND (reference sequence). DNA for the CDR3: TGTGCCAGTAGCCCCGGGACCGCCGGTTTTGAAGCTTTCTTT. It codes for CASSPGTAGFEAFF.

This clonotype was detected only once. The V and J genes are TRBV11-2 and TRBJ2-5; D gene ambiguous. This CDR3 is 13 amino acids long. V lost 0 bases and J 7 bases, leaving 9 bases between the germline ends. Germline lookup yields CDR1 SGHAT and CDR2 FQNNGV. CDR3 amino acids: CASSLDYSATQYF. The CDR3 region has the DNA TGTGCCAGCAGCTTAGATTACAGCGCGACCCAGTACTTC.

This clonotype has a handful of counts. The chain is built from TRBV7-8 and TRBJ2-3; TRBD2 matches at 14 bases. This CDR3 region has 16 residues. CDR1 and CDR2 from the germline V gene are SGHVS and FQNEAQ. With V trimmed by 3 bases and J by 5 bases, 4 bases remained unmatched. The CDR3 reads CASSFRLAGGRDTQYF. CDR3 sequence (DNA): TGTGCCAGCAGCTTCCGACTAGCGGGGGGGCGAGATACGCAGTATTTT.

The chain has TRBV28 and TRBJ2-1; TRBD2 is a possible D gene (6 bases). This CDR3 contains 18 residues. Germline V gene lookup returns CDR1 MDHEN and CDR2 SYDVKM. V was shortened by 1 base and J by 0 bases, with 16 bases between the two germline ends. The CDR3: CASSLSFGGFSSYNEQFF. The CDR3 nucleotides read TGTGCCAGCAGTTTATCGTTTGGGGGGTTTAGCTCCTACAATGAGCAGTTCTTC.

The chain couples TRBV7-2 to TRBJ2-1; no definite D call. The CDR3 sequence is 15 residues long. Germline V gives CDR1 SGHTA, CDR2 FQGNSA. V shed 5 bases and J shed 4 bases, with 15 bases lying between them. The CDR3 DNA reads as TGTGCCAGCAGCCCCCAGTACCTGCCATACAATGAGCAGTTCTTC. Encoded protein: CASSPQYLPYNEQFF.

Many counts were recorded for this clonotype. V gene TRBV29-1 combines with J gene TRBJ2-2; no clear D gene. Germline CDR1 and CDR2: SQVTM and ANQGSEA. This CDR3 region has 12 residues. Trimming took 1 base from V and 5 from J, leaving 5 bases between them. CDR3 DNA: TGCAGCGTTGAAGTAACAACCGGGGAGCTGTTTTTT. This translates into CSVEVTTGELFF.

This clonotype has more than one count but fewer than ten. The genes are TRBV20-1 and TRBJ2-7; D not resolved. V was clipped by 2 bases and J by 0 bases, with 8 bases between them. This CDR3 spans 13 amino acids. Germline-derived CDR1 and CDR2 are DFQATT and SNEGSKA (reference sequence). DNA of the CDR3: TGCAGTGCTAGATCCTGGTCCTCCTACGAGCAGTACTTC. The encoded protein is CSARSWSSYEQYF.

The J gene is TRBJ1-2, the V gene TRBV4-1; no reliable D call. Trimming shortened V by 4 bases and J by 3 bases, and 12 bases separated the two germline ends. Germline CDR1 is MGHRA and CDR2 is YSYEKL. The CDR3 is 14 amino acids. The CDR3 sequence: CASSPIGRDYGYTF. DNA of the CDR3: TGCGCCAGCAGCCCAATTGGGAGAGACTATGGCTACACCTTC.

This clonotype was observed a handful of times. J is TRBJ2-2 and V is TRBV29-1; TRBD1 aligns across 11 bases. Germline V gene lookup returns CDR1 SQVTM and CDR2 ANQGSEA. With V trimmed by 6 bases and J by 7 bases, 4 bases remained unmatched. The CDR3 length is 13 residues. This CDR3 is CSVGTGGDGELFF. CDR3 nucleotide sequence: TGCAGCGTCGGGACAGGGGGTGACGGGGAGCTGTTTTTT.